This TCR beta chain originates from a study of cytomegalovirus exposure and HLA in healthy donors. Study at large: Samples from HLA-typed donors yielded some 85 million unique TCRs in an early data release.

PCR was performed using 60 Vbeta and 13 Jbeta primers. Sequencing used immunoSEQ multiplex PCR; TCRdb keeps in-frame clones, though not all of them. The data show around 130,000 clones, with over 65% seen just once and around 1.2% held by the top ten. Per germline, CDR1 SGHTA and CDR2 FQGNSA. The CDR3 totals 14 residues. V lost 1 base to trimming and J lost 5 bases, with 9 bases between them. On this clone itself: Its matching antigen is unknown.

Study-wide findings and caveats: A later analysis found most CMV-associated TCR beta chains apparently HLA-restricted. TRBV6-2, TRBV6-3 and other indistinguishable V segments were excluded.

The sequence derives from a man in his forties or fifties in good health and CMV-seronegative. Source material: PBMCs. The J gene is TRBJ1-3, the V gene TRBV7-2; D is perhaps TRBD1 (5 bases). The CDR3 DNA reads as TGTGCCAGCAGCTTAGAGCCAGGGCGAAACACCATATATTTT. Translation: CASSLEPGRNTIYF.